This T cell receptor (beta chain) derives from a study of metastatic and nonmetastatic thyroid tumors. This clone was seen repeatedly, ten times or more. The CDR3 loop spans 18 amino acids. The germline V gene has CDR1 MGHRA and CDR2 YSYEKL. V was cut by 5 bases and J by 5 bases, with 27 bases left in between. TCRdb re-analyzed the PCR reads through MiXCR. The table shows more than 90,000 clones, with roughly 13% occurring only once. The entire patient cohort was treatment-naive prior to thyroid surgery. This receptor was identified in a female donor with papillary thyroid cancer or a benign thyroid nodule (not recorded which). Some clones in this sample may be carry-over from other donors' samples. The sequenced sample was blood. The rearrangement links TRBV4-1 to TRBJ2-5; weak D call: TRBD2 (6 bases). The CDR3 spells CASSLETSSARPIETQYF. CDR3 in DNA: TGCGCCAGCAGCTTAGAGACGTCTAGCGCTCGACCAATCGAGACCCAGTACTTC.